The 20 T cell receptor beta chains listed next were all sequenced from one sample in a study of blood T cell repertoires in COVID-19 (dated by TCRdb to 2019 to 2021). The library was built by means of the immunoSEQ multiplex PCR assay. TCRdb mirrors the immuneACCESS table, restricted to in-frame sequences. Some clones are absent from its copies; in checked studies, under half trace to an unresolved V gene, and the reason for the others is unknown. For this sample the table gives over 200,000 clones, of which around nine tenths were detected only once. Clones ranked in the top ten supply 2.5% to 3.5% of the sample. Sequencing input: peripheral blood. All receptors come from a woman aged 60-75 years with acute or convalescent COVID-19.

This rearrangement joins TRBV7-8 to TRBJ2-7; TRBD2 matches at 11 bases. The CDR3 loop spans 14 amino acids. The ends lost 2 bases at V and 6 bases at J; junction bases unmatched: 3. The germline V gene encodes CDR1 SGHVS and CDR2 FQNEAQ. The CDR3 reads CASSLTSGRGEQYF. The CDR3 bases are TGTGCCAGCAGCTTAACTAGCGGGAGAGGCGAGCAGTACTTC.

This chain links TRBV6-4 with TRBJ2-1; 8 nucleotides match TRBD2. With 5 bases clipped from V and 5 bases from J, the junction kept 2 bases outside the gene matches. This CDR3 region has 13 residues. The germline V gene encodes CDR1 MRHNA and CDR2 SNTAGT. CDR3 sequence (DNA): TGTGCCAGCAGTAGCGGGGGAGACAATGAGCAGTTCTTC. It yields the protein CASSSGGDNEQFF.

With regard to this clone: Other DNA variants within this sample encode the same CDR3. The chain is built from TRBV5-1 and TRBJ2-3, with 7 bases identical to TRBD2. The CDR3 loop spans 15 amino acids. Losses at the gene ends were 1 base for V and 0 bases for J; bases not matched to a gene: 2. CDR1 is SGHRS and CDR2 is YFSETQ in the germline V gene. As DNA, the CDR3 is TGCGCCAGCAGCTTGCCTAGCGGTAGCACAGATACGCAGTATTTT. It codes for CASSLPSGSTDTQYF.

V is TRBV12-3 or TRBV12-4 and J is TRBJ2-1, with D perhaps matching TRBD1 (5 bases). V was trimmed by 5 bases and J by 8 bases, leaving 13 bases between them. CDR3 length equals 13 residues. The CDR3 DNA follows: TGTGCCAGCAGTCCCCTGGCAGGGCATGAGCAGTTCTTC. This codes for CASSPLAGHEQFF.

In DNA, the CDR3 is TGTGCCAGCTCACCTCTTATCTCGGGACAGGGAGGTTCCGAGCAGTTCTTC. The encoded protein is CASSPLISGQGGSEQFF. The chain joins TRBV18 to TRBJ2-1; TRBD1 aligns across 9 bases. The germline V gene has CDR1 KGHSH and CDR2 LQKENI. After removal of 3 bases from V and 10 bases from J, the junction contained 16 bases not matched to a gene. This CDR3 is 17 amino acids long.

This clone was observed a handful of times. The rearrangement links TRBV5-1 to TRBJ1-4, with D unclear. Germline V gene lookup returns CDR1 SGHRS and CDR2 YFSETQ. This CDR3 comprises 15 residues. Deletions cut 3 bases from V and 7 bases from J, with 16 bases between. CDR3 protein: CASSSDLSSGEKLFF. CDR3 DNA: TGCGCCAGCAGCTCAGACCTTTCTTCGGGTGAAAAACTGTTTTTT.

The chain couples TRBV4-1 to TRBJ2-7; 7 bases align to TRBD1. Germline V gene sequence: CDR1 MGHRA, CDR2 YSYEKL. The J segment lost 6 bases and the V segment lost 4 bases, leaving 9 bases of the junction unmatched. This CDR3 is built from 14 residues. The CDR3 DNA sequence: TGCGCCAGCAGCCTCGGGGATAGGGGGCTCGAGCAGTACTTC. This encodes CASSLGDRGLEQYF.

This chain uses TRBV6-5 with TRBJ1-3; possibly TRBD1 for D (6 bases). Germline-derived CDR1 and CDR2 are MNHEY and SVGAGI. V lost 0 bases, J lost 0 bases, and 9 bases lay in between. CDR3 length: 16 residues. As DNA, the CDR3 is TGTGCCAGCAGTTACTCATTACAGGGCTCTGGAAACACCATATATTTT. It yields the protein CASSYSLQGSGNTIYF.

This chain joins TRBV11-2 and TRBJ2-7; 8 bases are a match to TRBD2. The V gene end was trimmed by 6 bases and the J gene end by 2 bases; junction bases not matched to a gene: 21. The CDR3 totals 19 residues. Germline CDR1 reads SGHAT; CDR2 reads FQNNGV. CDR3 nucleotide sequence: TGTGCCAGCAGACCCCCCGGGACTAGGAGGGTTTGGGGAACCTACGAGCAGTACTTC. Its protein is CASRPPGTRRVWGTYEQYF.

The V and J genes are TRBV18 and TRBJ2-3, with TRBD1 identical over 8 bases. The CDR3 covers 15 residues. V lost 0 bases, J lost 1 base, and 0 bases stayed unmatched. CDR1 KGHSH and CDR2 LQKENI come from the germline V gene. CDR3 protein: CASSPPGQGTDTQYF. The CDR3 nucleotides read TGTGCCAGCTCACCACCGGGACAGGGCACAGATACGCAGTATTTT. Full variable domain (missing parts from reference TRBV18 and TRBJ2-3): NAGVMQNPRHLVRRRGQEARLRCSPMKGHSHVYWYRQLPEEGLKFMVYLQKENIIDESGMPKERFSAEFPKEGPSILRIQQVVRGDSAAYFCASSPPGQGTDTQYFGPGTRLTVL.

With respect to this clone: Other nucleotide sequences from this sample produce the same CDR3. The chain combines TRBV10-1 with TRBJ1-2, with unresolved D. The CDR3 sequence is 13 residues long. Deletions cut 0 bases from V and 8 bases from J, with 10 bases between. Germline values: CDR1 WNHNN, CDR2 SYGVQD (reference sequence). The CDR3 reads CASSESPGLGYTF. The DNA of the CDR3 is TGCGCCAGCAGTGAGTCGCCGGGGTTGGGCTACACCTTC.

The V and J genes are TRBV7-2 and TRBJ2-7, with TRBD2 matching over 9 bases. The CDR3 has 16 residues. Trimming took 5 bases from V and 4 from J; bases not matched to a gene: 12. Germline assignment: CDR1 SGHTA and CDR2 FQGNSA. DNA of the CDR3: TGTGCCAGCAGCCATAGACGGCCTAGCGGGATATACGAGCAGTACTTC. As protein: CASSHRRPSGIYEQYF.

The CDR3 region has the DNA TGTGCCAGCAGTTACAAACCCCAGAATGAGCAGTTCTTC. Translation gives CASSYKPQNEQFF. This chain joins TRBV6-5 and TRBJ2-1; D gene uncertain. Germline lookup yields CDR1 MNHEY and CDR2 SVGAGI. The CDR3 sequence is 13 residues long. V lost 2 bases to trimming and J lost 7 bases, with 9 bases between them.

V is TRBV19 and J is TRBJ1-2; D gene uncertain. CDR1 and CDR2 from the germline V gene are LNHDA and SQIVND (reference sequence). CDR3 size: 16 residues. V lost 2 bases, J lost 4 bases, and 17 bases lay in between. DNA of the CDR3: TGTGCCAGTAGTATATACCCAAGAACAGAGAGCTATGGCTACACCTTC. It specifies CASSIYPRTESYGYTF.

The V and J genes are TRBV7-2 and TRBJ2-3; 10 nucleotides match TRBD2. CDR1 and CDR2 from the germline V gene are SGHTA and FQGNSA. The CDR3 totals 15 residues. Unmatched junction bases numbered 4, after V lost 6 bases and J lost 1 base. The CDR3, as DNA: TGTGCCAGCAGTTACGGGACTAGCGGCACAGATACGCAGTATTTT. Residues: CASSYGTSGTDTQYF.

This CDR3 reads CASSQGAGGLDEQFF. CDR3 DNA: TGTGCCAGCAGCCAAGGAGCGGGAGGACTCGATGAGCAGTTCTTC. The chain is built from TRBV4-2 and TRBJ2-1; 9 positions match TRBD2. With V trimmed by 1 base and J by 8 bases, 6 bases remained unmatched. This CDR3 is 15 amino acids long. Germline lookup yields CDR1 LGHNA and CDR2 YNFKEQ.

The chain couples TRBV15 to TRBJ2-7; 8 bases align to TRBD1. The CDR3 has 13 amino acids. Trimming cost V 8 bases and J 2 bases; bases outside gene matches: 5. The V gene's germline CDR1 is LNHNV and CDR2 YYDKDF (reference sequence). In DNA, the CDR3 is TGTGCCACCTCGGACAGGGTCCCCTACGAGCAGTACTTC. It is translated as CATSDRVPYEQYF.

This chain links TRBV19 with TRBJ2-6; D is ambiguous. V lost 5 bases and J lost 0, with 5 bases in between. The CDR3 extends over 14 amino acids. The germline CDR1 and CDR2 sequences are LNHDA and SQIVND (reference sequence). CDR3 bases: TGTGCCAGTAGTCCCTTCTCTGGGGCCAACGTCCTGACTTTC. This gives the protein CASSPFSGANVLTF.

This chain links TRBV11-2 with TRBJ2-1; tentatively, D is TRBD1 (5 bases). Germline CDR1 and CDR2: SGHAT and FQNNGV. Between the trimmed V and J ends, which lost 4 bases and 2 bases, there was a span of 12 bases. This CDR3 is 15 amino acids long. As DNA, the CDR3 is TGTGCCAGCAGCTCCAGGGCCCCTCCCTACAATGAGCAGTTCTTC. The encoded protein is CASSSRAPPYNEQFF. The full variable domain, completed using reference TRBV11-2 and TRBJ2-1, is EAGVAQSPRYKIIEKRQSVAFWCNPISGHATLYWYQQILGQGPKLLIQFQNNGVVDDSQLPKDRFSAERLKGVDSTLKIQPAKLEDSAVYLCASSSRAPPYNEQFFGPGTRLTVL.

The chain employs TRBV19 and TRBJ1-2; D is unresolved. Germline V lookup: CDR1 LNHDA, CDR2 SQIVND (reference sequence). Trimming removed 3 bases from V and 9 bases from J, with 14 bases in between. The CDR3 has 13 residues. The DNA for the CDR3 is TGTGCCAGTAGTATGTCACAGTACGAGTGCTACACCTTC. It translates to CASSMSQYECYTF.